These T cell receptor beta chains were read from a single sample in a study of blood T cell repertoires in COVID-19. Using immunoSEQ multiplex PCR, the repertoire was profiled, and TCRdb retains in-frame clones only, with some absent. The profile covers 130,000 to 150,000 clones, with about 88% appearing a single time and about 2.3% taken by the ten largest. The sample consisted of peripheral blood. Source of these receptors: a human donor in a cohort sampled during active COVID-19. The CDR3 runs from the conserved cysteine through the conserved F or W. The D gene is left open where the match is weak. Clone sizes are given selectively: once, few, many, or a class where the clone is expanded.

v_call	d_call	cdr3_length	j_call	clone_size	cdr3_aa	cdr3_nt
TRBV4-1	-	14	TRBJ1-5	-	CASSQGHSNQPQHF	TGCGCCAGCAGCCAAGGGCATAGCAATCAGCCCCAGCATTTT
TRBV28	TRBD2	16	TRBJ2-1	-	CASNDRGGISYNEQFF	TGTGCCAGCAATGACCGGGGGGGTATCTCCTACAATGAGCAGTTCTTC
TRBV29-1	TRBD1	13	TRBJ1-1	-	CSAYRGLNTEAFF	TGCAGCGCGTACAGGGGTTTGAACACTGAAGCTTTCTTT
TRBV5-4	-	15	TRBJ2-2	-	CASTSTTGLTGELFF	TGTGCCAGCACCTCTACGACAGGACTCACCGGGGAGCTGTTTTTT
TRBV28	TRBD1	12	TRBJ1-2	-	CASRRTGGSYTF	TGTGCCAGCAGGCGTACAGGGGGGAGCTACACCTTC
TRBV11-2	-	14	TRBJ2-7	-	CASSLDRAPYEQYF	TGTGCCAGCAGCTTAGACAGGGCCCCATACGAGCAGTACTTC
TRBV20-1	TRBD2	15	TRBJ2-3	-	CSASGRGGYTDTQYF	TGCAGTGCTAGTGGGCGGGGGGGGTACACAGATACGCAGTATTTT
TRBV30	-	15	TRBJ2-1	-	CAWSFGGSSYNEQFF	TGTGCCTGGAGCTTTGGGGGGAGCTCCTACAATGAGCAGTTCTTC
TRBV2	TRBD1	14	TRBJ1-1	-	CASRPTGGVWSAFF	TGTGCCAGCAGGCCGACAGGGGGCGTATGGAGTGCTTTCTTT
TRBV10-3	-	15	TRBJ2-3	-	CAISEAGTAEDTQYF	TGTGCCATCAGTGAGGCGGGGACCGCGGAAGATACGCAGTATTTT
TRBV4-3	TRBD2	15	TRBJ2-1	-	CASSQAGGAVGEQFF	TGCGCCAGCAGCCAAGCGGGGGGGGCGGTGGGTGAGCAGTTCTTC
TRBV27	-	14	TRBJ1-5	-	CASMPGGGNQPQHF	TGTGCCAGTATGCCCGGGGGGGGCAATCAGCCCCAGCATTTT
TRBV5-1	-	13	TRBJ2-3	-	CASSYTNTDTQYF	TGCGCCAGCAGCTACACAAACACAGATACGCAGTATTTT
TRBV7-3	-	15	TRBJ1-5	-	CASSSTSYSNQPQHF	TGTGCCAGCAGCTCCACATCTTATAGCAATCAGCCCCAGCATTTT
TRBV19	-	11	TRBJ1-1	few	CASRRDSEAFF	TGTGCCAGTAGGAGAGACAGTGAAGCTTTCTTT
TRBV19	-	14	TRBJ1-1	once	CASSSAIRGTEAFF	TGTGCCAGTAGTTCTGCGATTCGGGGCACTGAAGCTTTCTTT
TRBV6-2/TRBV6-3	-	16	TRBJ2-1	-	CASSYSTTRSYNEQFF	TGTGCCAGCAGTTACTCGACTACCAGGTCCTACAATGAGCAGTTCTTC
TRBV5-1	TRBD1	14	TRBJ2-3	-	CASSYRGDTDTQYF	TGCGCCAGCAGCTACAGGGGAGACACAGATACGCAGTATTTT
TRBV19	TRBD1	18	TRBJ1-1	-	CASSMARGQGALNTEAFF	TGTGCCAGTAGTATGGCCCGGGGACAGGGGGCTTTGAACACTGAAGCTTTCTTT
TRBV18	-	16	TRBJ2-1	-	CASSPPRGSGDNEQFF	TGTGCCAGCTCACCACCTCGTGGGTCAGGGGACAATGAGCAGTTCTTC
TRBV19	-	14	TRBJ1-2	-	CASTQDTGIYGYTF	TGTGCCAGTACTCAAGATACAGGAATCTATGGCTACACCTTC
TRBV5-4	-	14	TRBJ2-5	-	CASSYGQGKKTQYF	TGTGCCAGCAGCTATGGTCAGGGAAAGAAGACCCAGTACTTC
TRBV19	TRBD1	15	TRBJ2-1	-	CASSIGQGAYNEQFF	TGTGCCAGTAGTATAGGACAGGGGGCCTACAATGAGCAGTTCTTC
TRBV6-2/TRBV6-3	TRBD1	17	TRBJ2-5	-	CASSQSPGQGEGETQYF	TGTGCCAGCAGCCAATCGCCGGGACAGGGGGAAGGAGAGACCCAGTACTTC
TRBV7-9	TRBD1	16	TRBJ2-1	few	CASSSRTGELYNEQFF	TGTGCCAGCAGCTCGCGGACAGGGGAGCTCTACAATGAGCAGTTCTTC
TRBV30	-	14	TRBJ1-3	-	CAWDTWSSGNTIYF	TGTGCCTGGGATACATGGAGCTCTGGAAACACCATATATTTT
TRBV7-2	-	16	TRBJ2-5	-	CASSLEWILERETQYF	TGTGCCAGCAGCTTAGAGTGGATCCTAGAGAGAGAGACCCAGTACTTC
TRBV28	-	16	TRBJ2-5	-	CASSSPTGRYQETQYF	TGTGCCAGCAGTTCACCGACAGGGAGGTACCAAGAGACCCAGTACTTC
TRBV20-1	-	10	TRBJ2-3	-	CSLGSDTQYF	TGCAGCCTCGGGTCAGATACGCAGTATTTT
TRBV9	-	14	TRBJ2-3	-	CATSPGEFTDTQYF	TGTGCCACCTCCCCTGGGGAGTTCACAGATACGCAGTATTTT
TRBV6-5	-	12	TRBJ1-3	-	CASGTTGNTIYF	TGTGCCAGCGGGACAACTGGAAACACCATATATTTT
TRBV20-1	TRBD2	15	TRBJ2-7	-	CSASGLAGGVNEQYF	TGCAGTGCTAGTGGGCTAGCGGGGGGGGTGAACGAGCAGTACTTC
TRBV6-6	TRBD2	16	TRBJ2-3	-	CASSRLAGAEADTQYF	TGTGCCAGCAGTCGACTAGCGGGGGCGGAGGCAGATACGCAGTATTTT
TRBV24-1	-	14	TRBJ1-4	once	CATSVRGTNEKLFF	TGTGCCACCAGTGTGCGTGGAACTAATGAAAAACTGTTTTTT
TRBV18	TRBD1	13	TRBJ2-7	-	CASSRSQGDEQYF	TGTGCCAGCTCACGATCCCAGGGGGACGAGCAGTACTTC
TRBV7-6	TRBD2	18	TRBJ2-3	-	CASSTKEASGRATDTQYF	TGTGCCAGCAGCACCAAAGAGGCTAGCGGGAGGGCGACAGATACGCAGTATTTT
TRBV19	TRBD1	16	TRBJ1-1	-	CASSIRTGEVETEAFF	TGTGCCAGTAGTATTAGGACAGGGGAGGTGGAAACTGAAGCTTTCTTT
TRBV6-6	TRBD2	14	TRBJ2-7	-	CASRTSGRSTEQYF	TGTGCCAGTCGGACTAGCGGGAGGTCTACCGAGCAGTACTTC
TRBV28	-	11	TRBJ2-7	-	CATTEGYEQYF	TGTGCCACCACCGAGGGCTACGAGCAGTACTTC
TRBV7-3	-	15	TRBJ1-2	once	CASSPTGGRNYGYTF	TGTGCCAGCAGCCCCACCGGTGGTCGAAACTATGGCTACACCTTC